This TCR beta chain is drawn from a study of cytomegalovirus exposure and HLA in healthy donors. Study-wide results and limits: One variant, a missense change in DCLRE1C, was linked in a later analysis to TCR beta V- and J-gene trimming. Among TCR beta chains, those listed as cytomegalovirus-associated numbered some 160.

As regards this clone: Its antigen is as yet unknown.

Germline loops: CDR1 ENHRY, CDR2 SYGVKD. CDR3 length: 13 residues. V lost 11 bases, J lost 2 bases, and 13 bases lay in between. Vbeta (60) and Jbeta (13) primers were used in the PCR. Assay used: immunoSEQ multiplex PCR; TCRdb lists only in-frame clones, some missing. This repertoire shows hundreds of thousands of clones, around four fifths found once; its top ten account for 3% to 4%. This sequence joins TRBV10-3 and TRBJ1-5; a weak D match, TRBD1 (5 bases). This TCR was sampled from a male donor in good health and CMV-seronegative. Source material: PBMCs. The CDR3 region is CASGGEGNQPQHF. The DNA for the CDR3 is TGTGCCTCGGGGGGGGAAGGCAATCAGCCCCAGCATTTT.